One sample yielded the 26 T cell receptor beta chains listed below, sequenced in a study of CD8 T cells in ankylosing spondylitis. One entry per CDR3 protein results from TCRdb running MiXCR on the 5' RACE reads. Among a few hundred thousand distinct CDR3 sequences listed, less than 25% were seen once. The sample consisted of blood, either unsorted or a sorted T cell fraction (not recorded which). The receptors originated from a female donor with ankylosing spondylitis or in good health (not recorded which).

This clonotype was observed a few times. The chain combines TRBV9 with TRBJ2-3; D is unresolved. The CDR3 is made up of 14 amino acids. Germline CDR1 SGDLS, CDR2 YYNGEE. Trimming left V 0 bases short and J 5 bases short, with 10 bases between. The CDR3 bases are TGTGCCAGCAGCGTAGCCTTGTCCAGAGATACGCAGTATTTT. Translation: CASSVALSRDTQYF.

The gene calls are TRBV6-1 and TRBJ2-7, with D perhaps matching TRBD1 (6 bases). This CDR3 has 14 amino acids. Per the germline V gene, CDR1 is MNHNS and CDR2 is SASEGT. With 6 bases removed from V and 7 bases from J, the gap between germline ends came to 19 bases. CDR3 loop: CASRPRGSLFEQYF. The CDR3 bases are TGTGCCAGCAGGCCCAGGGGCTCCCTTTTTGAGCAGTACTTC.

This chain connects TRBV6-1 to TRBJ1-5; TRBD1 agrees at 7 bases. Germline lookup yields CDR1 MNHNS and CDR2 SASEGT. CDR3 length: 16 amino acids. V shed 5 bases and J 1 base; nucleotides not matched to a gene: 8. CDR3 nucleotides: TGTGCCAGCAGTCCCCGTAGGGACAGCAGCAATCAGCCCCAGCATTTT. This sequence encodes CASSPRRDSSNQPQHF.

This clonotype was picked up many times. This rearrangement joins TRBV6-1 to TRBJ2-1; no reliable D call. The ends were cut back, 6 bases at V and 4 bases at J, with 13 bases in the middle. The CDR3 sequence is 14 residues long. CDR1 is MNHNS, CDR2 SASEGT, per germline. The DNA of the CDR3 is TGTGCCAGCAGCAAATGGACGGCTTACAATGAGCAGTTCTTC. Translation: CASSKWTAYNEQFF.

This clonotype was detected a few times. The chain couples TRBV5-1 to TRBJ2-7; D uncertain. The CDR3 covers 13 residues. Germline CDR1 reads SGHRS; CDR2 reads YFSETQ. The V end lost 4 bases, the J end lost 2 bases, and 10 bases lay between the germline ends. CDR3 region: CASSTGAAYEQYF. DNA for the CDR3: TGCGCCAGCAGCACCGGCGCGGCCTACGAGCAGTACTTC.

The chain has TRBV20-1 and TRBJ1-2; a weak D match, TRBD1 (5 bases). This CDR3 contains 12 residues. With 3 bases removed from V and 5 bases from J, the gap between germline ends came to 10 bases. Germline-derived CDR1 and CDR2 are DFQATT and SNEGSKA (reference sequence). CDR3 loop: CSASPTAYGYTF. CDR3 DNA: TGCAGTGCTAGCCCGACAGCTTATGGCTACACCTTC.

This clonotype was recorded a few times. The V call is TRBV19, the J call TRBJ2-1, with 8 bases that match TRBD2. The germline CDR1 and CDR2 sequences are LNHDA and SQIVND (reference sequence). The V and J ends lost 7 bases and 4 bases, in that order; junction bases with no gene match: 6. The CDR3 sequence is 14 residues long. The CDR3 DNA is TGTGCCAGTAAAAGACTAGCGAATTACAATGAGCAGTTCTTC. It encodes CASKRLANYNEQFF. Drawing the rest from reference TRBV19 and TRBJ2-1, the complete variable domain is DGGITQSPKYLFRKEGQNVTLSCEQNLNHDAMYWYRQDPGQGLRLIYYSQIVNDFQKGDIAEGYSVSREKKESFPLTVTSAQKNPTAFYLCASKRLANYNEQFFGPGTRLTVL.

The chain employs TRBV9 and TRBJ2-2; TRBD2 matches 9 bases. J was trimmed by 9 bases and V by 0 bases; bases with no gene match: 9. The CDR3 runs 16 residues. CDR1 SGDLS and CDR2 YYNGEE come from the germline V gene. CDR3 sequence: CASSVGGGLAFRELFF. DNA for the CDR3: TGTGCCAGCAGCGTAGGAGGGGGACTAGCCTTCCGGGAGCTGTTTTTT.

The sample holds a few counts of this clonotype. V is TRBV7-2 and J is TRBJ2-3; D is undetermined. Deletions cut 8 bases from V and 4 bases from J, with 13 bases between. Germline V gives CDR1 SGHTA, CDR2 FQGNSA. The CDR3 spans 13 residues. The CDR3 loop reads CASRRRQADTQYF. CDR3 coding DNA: TGTGCCAGCCGAAGACGGCAAGCAGATACGCAGTATTTT.

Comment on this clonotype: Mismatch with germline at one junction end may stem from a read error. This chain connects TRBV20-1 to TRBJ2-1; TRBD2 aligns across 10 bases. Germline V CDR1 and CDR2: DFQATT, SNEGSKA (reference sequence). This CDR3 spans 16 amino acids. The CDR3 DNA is TGCTGTGCGGGTAGCGGGAGGTATAGCTCCTACAATGAGCAGTTCTTC. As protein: CCAGSGRYSSYNEQFF.

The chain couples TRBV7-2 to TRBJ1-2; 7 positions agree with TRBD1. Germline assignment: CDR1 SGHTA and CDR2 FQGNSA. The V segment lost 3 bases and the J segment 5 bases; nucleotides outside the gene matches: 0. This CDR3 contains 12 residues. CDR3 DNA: TGTGCCAGCAGCTTCAGGGGGTATGGCTACACCTTC. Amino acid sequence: CASSFRGYGYTF. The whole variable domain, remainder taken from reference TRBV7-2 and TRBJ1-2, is GAGVSQSPSNKVTEKGKDVELRCDPISGHTALYWYRQSLGQGLEFLIYFQGNSAPDKSGLPSDRFSAERTGGSVSTLTIQRTQQEDSAVYLCASSFRGYGYTFGSGTRLTVV.

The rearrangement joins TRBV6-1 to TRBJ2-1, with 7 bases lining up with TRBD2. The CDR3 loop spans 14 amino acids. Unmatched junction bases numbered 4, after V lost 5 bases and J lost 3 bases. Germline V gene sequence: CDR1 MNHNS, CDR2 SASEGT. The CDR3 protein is CASSRGRSYNEQFF. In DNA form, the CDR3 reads TGTGCCAGCAGTCGCGGGAGAAGCTACAATGAGCAGTTCTTC.

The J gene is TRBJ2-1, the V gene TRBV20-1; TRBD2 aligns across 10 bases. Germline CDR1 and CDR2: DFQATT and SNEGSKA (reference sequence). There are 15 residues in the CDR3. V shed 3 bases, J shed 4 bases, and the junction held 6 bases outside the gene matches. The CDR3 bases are TGCAGTGCTAGGCCACTAGCGGGATCGTACAATGAGCAGTTCTTC. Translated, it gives CSARPLAGSYNEQFF.

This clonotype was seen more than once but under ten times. DNA for the CDR3: TGCAGTGCTAGAGAACCGGGACATCTGAACACTGAAGCTTTCTTT. Its translation: CSAREPGHLNTEAFF. This chain uses TRBV20-1 with TRBJ1-1; D possibly corresponds to TRBD1 (6 bases). Germline V gene lookup returns CDR1 DFQATT and CDR2 SNEGSKA (reference sequence). V was clipped by 0 bases and J by 0 bases, with 11 bases between them. This CDR3 spans 15 amino acids.

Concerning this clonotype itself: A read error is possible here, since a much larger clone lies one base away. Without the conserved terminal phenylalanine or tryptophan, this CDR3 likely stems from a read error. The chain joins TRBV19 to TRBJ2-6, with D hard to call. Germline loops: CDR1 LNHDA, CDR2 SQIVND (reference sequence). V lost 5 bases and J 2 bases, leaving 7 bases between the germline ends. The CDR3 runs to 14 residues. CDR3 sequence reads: CASSESPGANVLTL. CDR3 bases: TGTGCCAGTAGTGAAAGCCCTGGGGCCAACGTCCTGACTTTA.

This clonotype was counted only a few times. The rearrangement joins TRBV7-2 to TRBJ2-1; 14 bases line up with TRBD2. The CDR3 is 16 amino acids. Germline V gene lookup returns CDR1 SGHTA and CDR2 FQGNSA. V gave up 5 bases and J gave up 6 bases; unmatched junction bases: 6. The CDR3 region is CASSPPTSGRANEQFF. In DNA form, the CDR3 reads TGTGCCAGCAGCCCGCCGACTAGCGGGAGGGCCAATGAGCAGTTCTTC.

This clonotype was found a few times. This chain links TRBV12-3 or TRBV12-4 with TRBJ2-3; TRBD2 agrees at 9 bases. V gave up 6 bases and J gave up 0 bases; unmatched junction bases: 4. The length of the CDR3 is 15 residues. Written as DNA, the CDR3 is TGTGCCAGCAGGCTCACTAGCGGGAGCACAGATACGCAGTATTTT. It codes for CASRLTSGSTDTQYF.

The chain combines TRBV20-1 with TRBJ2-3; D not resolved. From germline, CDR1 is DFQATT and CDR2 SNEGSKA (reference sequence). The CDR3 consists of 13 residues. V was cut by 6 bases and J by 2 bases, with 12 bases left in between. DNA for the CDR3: TGCAGTGCCCCGGCCGCCCCCACAGATACGCAGTATTTT. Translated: CSAPAAPTDTQYF.

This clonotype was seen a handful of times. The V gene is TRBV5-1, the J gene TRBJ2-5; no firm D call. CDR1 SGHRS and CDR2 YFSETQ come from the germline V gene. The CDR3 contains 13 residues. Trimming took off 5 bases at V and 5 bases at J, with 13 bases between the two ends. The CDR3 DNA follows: TGCGCCAGCAGACGAGAGCTAGGCGAGACCCAGTACTTC. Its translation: CASRRELGETQYF.

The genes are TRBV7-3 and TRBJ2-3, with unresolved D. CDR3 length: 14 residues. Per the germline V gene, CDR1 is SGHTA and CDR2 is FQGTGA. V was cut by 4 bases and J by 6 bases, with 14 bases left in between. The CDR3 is CASSSIGAGDTQYF. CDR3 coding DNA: TGTGCCAGCAGCTCTATCGGTGCCGGGGATACGCAGTATTTT. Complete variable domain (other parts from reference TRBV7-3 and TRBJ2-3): GAGVSQTPSNKVTEKGKYVELRCDPISGHTALYWYRQSLGQGPEFLIYFQGTGAADDSGLPNDRFFAVRPEGSVSTLKIQRTERGDSAVYLCASSSIGAGDTQYFGPGTRLTVL.

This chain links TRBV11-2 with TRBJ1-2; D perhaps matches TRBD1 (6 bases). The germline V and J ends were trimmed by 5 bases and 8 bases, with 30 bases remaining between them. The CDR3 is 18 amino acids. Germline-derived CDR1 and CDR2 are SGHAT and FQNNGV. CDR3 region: CASSPTGDNSRFGSGYTF. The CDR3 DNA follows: TGTGCCAGCAGCCCGACTGGGGACAACTCCCGTTTCGGCTCAGGCTACACCTTC.

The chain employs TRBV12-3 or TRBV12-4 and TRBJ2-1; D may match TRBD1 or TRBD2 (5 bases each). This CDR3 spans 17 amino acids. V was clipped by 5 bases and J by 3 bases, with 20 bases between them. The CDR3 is CASSSSVGDRRYNEQFF. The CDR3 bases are TGTGCCAGCAGTAGCTCCGTGGGGGATAGGCGCTACAATGAGCAGTTCTTC.

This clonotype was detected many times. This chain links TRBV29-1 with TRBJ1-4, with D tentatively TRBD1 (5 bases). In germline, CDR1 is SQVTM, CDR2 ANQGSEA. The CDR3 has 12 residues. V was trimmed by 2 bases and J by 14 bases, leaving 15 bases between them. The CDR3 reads CSVELRTGTLFF. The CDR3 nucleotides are TGCAGCGTTGAACTCCGGACCGGGACGCTGTTTTTT.

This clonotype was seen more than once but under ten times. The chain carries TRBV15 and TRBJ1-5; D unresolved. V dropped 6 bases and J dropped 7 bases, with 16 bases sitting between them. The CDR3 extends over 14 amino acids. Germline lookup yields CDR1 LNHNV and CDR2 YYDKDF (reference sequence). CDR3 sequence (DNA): TGTGCCACCAGTGAATCTGGGTCGCGGCAGCCCCAGCATTTT. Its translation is CATSESGSRQPQHF.

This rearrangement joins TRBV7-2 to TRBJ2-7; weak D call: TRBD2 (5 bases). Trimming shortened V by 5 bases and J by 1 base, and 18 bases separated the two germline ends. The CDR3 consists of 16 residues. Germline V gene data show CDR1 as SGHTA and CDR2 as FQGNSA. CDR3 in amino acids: CASSEYGVSGSYEQYF. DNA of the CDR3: TGTGCCAGCAGCGAGTACGGGGTATCGGGTTCCTACGAGCAGTACTTC.

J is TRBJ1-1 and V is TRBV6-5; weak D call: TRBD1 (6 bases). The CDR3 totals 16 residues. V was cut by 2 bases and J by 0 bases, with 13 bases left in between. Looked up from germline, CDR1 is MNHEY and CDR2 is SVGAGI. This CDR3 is CASSYEAGVLNTEAFF. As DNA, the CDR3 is TGTGCCAGCAGTTACGAGGCAGGGGTCTTGAACACTGAAGCTTTCTTT.